This is a list of T cell receptor beta chains from one sample in a study of tumor and adjacent non-tumor tissue in lung cancer. TCRdb itself ran the multiplex PCR reads through MiXCR, one entry per CDR3 protein. The sample has 76,000 or so distinct CDR3 sequences; approximately 68% are singletons. Sequences were obtained from lung tumor tissue. The receptors come from a woman in her seventies with non-small cell lung cancer. Each CDR3 is given with its conserved first and last residue. The D gene is left open where the match is weak. Where a row states a size, it is once, few, many or the class of an expanded clone; other rows omit it.

D	J	V	size	DNA	CDR3
.	TRBJ1-1	TRBV5-6	.	TGTGCCAGCAACTCCGGACCCGGTCTAGCTTTCTTT	CASNSGPGLAFF
.	TRBJ2-7	TRBV6-2/TRBV6-3	.	TGTCTCAGTAGCCCCTCCTACGAGCAGTACTTC	CLSSPSYEQYF
TRBD2	TRBJ2-4	TRBV6-6	.	TGTGCCAGCAATAACGGGAGGACGGTGGGCAAAAACATTCAGTACTTC	CASNNGRTVGKNIQYF
.	TRBJ1-2	TRBV28	once	TGTGCCAGCCGAGGCGGAGGTAACTATGGCTACACCTTC	CASRGGGNYGYTF
.	TRBJ2-7	TRBV2	.	TGTGCCAGCAGTGAGGTGGGGGCTGACGAGCAGTACTTC	CASSEVGADEQYF
TRBD1	TRBJ1-1	TRBV5-5	many	TGTGCCAGCAGCCGGACAGGTTTCAGGGACACTGAAGCTTTCTTT	CASSRTGFRDTEAFF
.	TRBJ2-7	TRBV20-1	.	TGCAGTGCTAATCGGGAAAGCGGCCTCGAGCAGTACTTC	CSANRESGLEQYF
TRBD1	TRBJ2-3	TRBV6-6	.	TGTGCAAGCAGTTACTCCATCTCGGACAGGGGTAGTAAAGATATGCAGTATTTT	CASSYSISDRGSKDMQYF
.	TRBJ2-3	TRBV6-5	.	TGTGCCAGTAGTTACTCGTTTATGAACACAGATATGCAATATTTT	CASSYSFMNTDMQYF
.	TRBJ1-1	TRBV10-3	large	TGTGCCATCACCCGAGATGAGGAGAACACTGAAGCTTTCTTT	CAITRDEENTEAFF
TRBD1	TRBJ1-4	TRBV29-1	.	TGCAGAGTTGAAGGCGCAGGGGGCGTATCTGAAAAACTGTTTTTT	CRVEGAGGVSEKLFF
.	TRBJ2-3	TRBV11-3	.	TGTGCTAGCAGCCTGGGACGAGTGGGAATGGAAGATACGCAGTATTTT	CASSLGRVGMEDTQYF
.	TRBJ2-5	TRBV28	.	TGTGCAAGCAGTTTCTGGACCAAAGGGACCCAGTACTTC	CASSFWTKGTQYF
.	TRBJ2-3	TRBV5-6	.	TGTGCCAGCAGTTTGAGCATAGATACGCAGTATTTT	CASSLSIDTQYF
.	TRBJ2-1	TRBV29-1	few	TGCAGCGTTGATCTAGGGTACAATGAGCAGTTCTTC	CSVDLGYNEQFF
.	TRBJ2-6	TRBV5-4	.	TGTGCCAGGAGTTTACCTGGGGCCGACGTCCTGACTTTC	CARSLPGADVLTF
TRBD1	TRBJ2-2	TRBV9	.	TGTGCCAGCAGCGAATACGGGACAGCGAACACCGGGGAGCTGTTTTTT	CASSEYGTANTGELFF
.	TRBJ2-1	TRBV29-1	.	TGCATCGCCACCTCGCATGGGCGCGTAGGTGAGCAGTTCTTC	CIATSHGRVGEQFF
.	TRBJ2-3	TRBV19	.	TGTGCCAGTAGTACTAGAGCACCCCAGGATACGCGGTATTTT	CASSTRAPQDTRYF
.	TRBJ2-2	TRBV10-3	.	TGTTCCATTAGGAGGCTAGCCGGGGAGCTGTTTTTT	CSIRRLAGELFF
.	TRBJ1-1	TRBV5-5	many	TGTGCCAGCAGCTTGCGGGGGGGGGACACTGAAGCTTTCTTT	CASSLRGGDTEAFF
.	TRBJ2-1	TRBV5-1	few	TGCGCCAGCAGCTTGAGGCAGGGAGCCTACAATGAGCAGTTCTTC	CASSLRQGAYNEQFF
.	TRBJ2-7	TRBV6-5	.	TGTGCCAGCAGTTACTCTACTAGCTGGATTTCCTATGAGCAGTACTTC	CASSYSTSWISYEQYF
.	TRBJ1-1	TRBV12-3/TRBV12-4	.	TGTGCCAGTAGTATGACAGACGAAGCTTTCTTT	CASSMTDEAFF
.	TRBJ1-2	TRBV28	.	TGTGCCAGCAGTTCCACACAGGTGTATGGCTACACCTTC	CASSSTQVYGYTF
.	TRBJ2-7	TRBV7-2	.	TGTGCCAGCAGCCAGGATAGGGTCTCCTACGAAGAGTACTTC	CASSQDRVSYEEYF
.	TRBJ2-3	TRBV20-1	.	TGCAGTGCTAGAGGAAACGTAGCTGGGCCTTACACAGATACGCAGTTCTTT	CSARGNVAGPYTDTQFF
.	TRBJ1-3	TRBV4-1	once	TGCGCCAGGAGCCTTACGGCGAACAGGGTTCCAGGTGGAAAGACCATATATTTT	CARSLTANRVPGGKTIYF
.	TRBJ2-1	TRBV6-5	.	TGTGTCGGCACCACGCAAGTGGAGGGACCCTACGAGCAGTTCTTC	CVGTTQVEGPYEQFF
TRBD2	TRBJ2-1	TRBV4-1	.	TGCGCCAACAGCCAAGAAGGGCTAGCGGGATGGAACAATGAGCAGTTCTTC	CANSQEGLAGWNNEQFF
.	TRBJ1-2	TRBV11-1	.	TGTGTCAGCAGTTATTCGGGATTTGGCTATGGCTACACCTTC	CVSSYSGFGYGYTF
TRBD2	TRBJ2-1	TRBV11-3	few	TGTGCTGGCAGCTTATGGGGTACTAGCGGTGGCAAGCAGTTCTTC	CAGSLWGTSGGKQFF
TRBD2	TRBJ2-1	TRBV7-9	many	TGTGCCAGCAGCCGGGCTAGCGGGAGGCAGAATGAGCAGTTCTTC	CASSRASGRQNEQFF
.	TRBJ1-2	TRBV6-1	.	TGTGCCAGCAGGGAATGGACACCCTGCTATGGCTACACCTTC	CASREWTPCYGYTF
.	TRBJ2-5	TRBV6-5	once	TGTGCCAGCAGTTACTCGTTTGGTGAGGGGGGAGAGACCCAGTACTTC	CASSYSFGEGGETQYF
.	TRBJ2-7	TRBV29-1	.	TGCAGCGTTAGGGTTAGCGCCTCTTACGGGCAGTACTTC	CSVRVSASYGQYF
.	TRBJ2-1	TRBV5-6	.	TGTGCCAGCAGCTCGGTAGTCTCCTACTATGAGCAGTTCTTC	CASSSVVSYYEQFF
.	TRBJ2-6	TRBV5-1	.	TGCGCCATCAGCTTGGAGTCAGGCGGGGTAGGGGCCAACGTCCTGACTTTC	CAISLESGGVGANVLTF
.	TRBJ1-1	TRBV12-3/TRBV12-4	.	TGTGCCAACAGTTCAGGGAACACTGAAGCTTTCTTT	CANSSGNTEAFF
.	TRBJ2-5	TRBV6-5	.	TGTGCCAGCAGCCTACAGGAGGCACAAGGGGAGACCCAGTACTTC	CASSLQEAQGETQYF
.	TRBJ1-5	TRBV20-1	once	TGCAGTGCTAGATCCTCGGAACAGCGCTATCAGCCCCAGCATTTT	CSARSSEQRYQPQHF
TRBD2	TRBJ2-1	TRBV24-1	many	TGTGCCACCAGTGGGGCTAGCGGGAGTAGGGATGAGCAGTTCTTC	CATSGASGSRDEQFF
.	TRBJ1-2	TRBV6-1	.	TGTGCCAGGAGTGAAACCGTTGGCTTGTATGGCTACATCTTC	CARSETVGLYGYIF
.	TRBJ1-1	TRBV6-5	.	TGTGCCAGTAGTTACTCCATGGGGGGTGGTGAGACTGAAGCTTTCTTT	CASSYSMGGGETEAFF
.	TRBJ1-2	TRBV29-1	.	TGCAGCGTTGGGGATATAGGGGACTATGGCTACATCTTC	CSVGDIGDYGYIF
TRBD1	TRBJ1-1	TRBV10-3	few	TGTGCCATCAGTAAGACAGGGGAAGGGACTGAAGCTCTCTTT	CAISKTGEGTEALF
.	TRBJ2-1	TRBV20-1	.	TGCAGTGCTAGGTGGTGGCGTTTCTACAATGAGCAGTTCTTC	CSARWWRFYNEQFF
.	TRBJ2-2	TRBV6-1	many	TGTGCCAGCAGGAGGGACGGACACACCGGGGAGCTGTTTTTT	CASRRDGHTGELFF
.	TRBJ1-6	TRBV14	few	TGTGCCAGCAGCCCGTGGGGGGTTCGTTCACCCCTCCACTTT	CASSPWGVRSPLHF
.	TRBJ2-3	TRBV5-5	many	TGTGCCAGCAGCTTGTCAGATACGCAGTATTTT	CASSLSDTQYF
.	TRBJ1-2	TRBV28	.	TGTGCCAGCAGTACACCACCGGGCCGCTATGGATACATCTTC	CASSTPPGRYGYIF
TRBD2	TRBJ2-1	TRBV29-1	medium-sized	TGCAGCGTTCAAGGGACTAGCGGAGACTCCTACAATGAGCAGTTCTTC	CSVQGTSGDSYNEQFF
.	TRBJ2-1	TRBV11-2	.	TGTGCCAGCATCTTAGATCAGATGGACTACAATGAGCAGTTCTTC	CASILDQMDYNEQFF
TRBD1	TRBJ2-6	TRBV29-1	.	TGCAGCGTTGAAGATACGAGACAGGGGGTATCAGTGGCCAACGTCCTGACTTTC	CSVEDTRQGVSVANVLTF
.	TRBJ2-3	TRBV6-2/TRBV6-3	.	TGTGCCAGCAATTCCGACGGGAATCAGCCCCAGTATTTT	CASNSDGNQPQYF
.	TRBJ2-1	TRBV7-9	many	TGTGCCAGCAGCCAAGCGGTAGGGTACAATGAGCAGTTCTTC	CASSQAVGYNEQFF
.	TRBJ2-1	TRBV11-3	medium-sized	TGTGCCAGCAGCCGCGGACAAACTCGCGGCAATGAGCAGTTCTTC	CASSRGQTRGNEQFF
.	TRBJ2-7	TRBV4-1	many	TGCGCCAGCAGCCAATCACCAGCCTCCTACGAGCAGTACTTC	CASSQSPASYEQYF
.	TRBJ2-5	TRBV7-9	few	TGTGCCAGCAGCTTAGCGGCGACGGCAGAACAACCCCAGTACTTC	CASSLAATAEQPQYF